This TCR beta chain was recorded in a study of chemoradiotherapy in HPV16-positive cancers. The CDR3 extends over 15 amino acids. Germline V lookup: CDR1 SGHRS, CDR2 YFSETQ. The V and J ends lost 4 bases and 8 bases respectively, with 16 bases between them. Produced via immunoSEQ multiplex PCR; TCRdb's table is partial and in-frame only. The sample lists under 8,000 clones, roughly two thirds occurring once. The table lists this clone with a few counts. Its target is not known. The study's findings and limits: HPV-specific T cells were functionally defined from only a couple of HPV16-positive patients.

This sample comprised tumor tissue, obtained from a patient who underwent chemoradiotherapy. J is TRBJ1-6 and V is TRBV5-1; a possible D gene is TRBD1 (6 bases). The sequence came from a human donor with HPV-associated anogenital cancer. Here the CDR3 reads CASSPTQGADSPLHF. DNA of the CDR3: TGCGCCAGCAGCCCCACACAGGGAGCGGATTCACCCCTCCACTTT.